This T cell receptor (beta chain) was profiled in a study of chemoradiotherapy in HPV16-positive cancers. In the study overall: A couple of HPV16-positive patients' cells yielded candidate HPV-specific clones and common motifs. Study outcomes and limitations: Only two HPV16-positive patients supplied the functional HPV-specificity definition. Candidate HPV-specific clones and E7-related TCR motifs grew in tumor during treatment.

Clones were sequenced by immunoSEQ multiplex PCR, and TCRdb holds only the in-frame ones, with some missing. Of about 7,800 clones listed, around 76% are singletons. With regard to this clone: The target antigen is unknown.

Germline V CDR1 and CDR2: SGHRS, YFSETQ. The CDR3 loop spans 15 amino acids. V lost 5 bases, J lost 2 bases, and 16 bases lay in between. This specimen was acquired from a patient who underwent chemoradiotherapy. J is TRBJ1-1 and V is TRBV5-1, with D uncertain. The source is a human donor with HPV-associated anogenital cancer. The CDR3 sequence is CASSRVGETNTEAFF. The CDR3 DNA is TGCGCCAGCAGTCGAGTCGGGGAAACCAACACTGAAGCTTTCTTT.